The clone carrying this T cell receptor (beta chain) was picked up one time. This record belongs to a study of shared clonotypes between healthy human individuals. The run depth of the assay was deep. Replicate PCRs for sorted subsets used around 200 ng DNA; this equaled 30,000 to 35,000 T cell genomes. The data were produced by immunoSEQ multiplex PCR, yet TCRdb's version contains in-frame clones alone and is incomplete. The repertoire holds 2 million to 2.5 million clones, approximately 93% seen once, with under 0.45% in the top ten. Germline assignment: CDR1 SGHTA and CDR2 FQGTGA. This CDR3 comprises 16 residues. Germline trimming cut 5 bases from V and 6 bases from J; bases unmatched to any gene: 14.

Sequenced input: naive CD4+ T cells from PBMCs. Indicated subset: CD45RA+ positively selected. The TCR comes from a man younger than 30 in good health. Some clones in this sample may be carry-over from other donors' samples. The chain employs TRBV7-3 and TRBJ2-7; TRBD1 matches 9 bases. The CDR3 reads CASSPRAPGQGSEQYF. CDR3 in DNA: TGTGCCAGCAGCCCCAGGGCCCCGGGACAGGGTTCCGAGCAGTACTTC.